This TCR beta chain was recovered during a study of post-analysis software for immune sequencing data. Study background: The disease courses spanned relapsing-remitting, secondary progressive and progressive-relapsing forms of multiple sclerosis. Findings of the study overall: Normalized Chao1 diversity in multiple sclerosis patients fell significantly below that of controls. When the samples were clustered directly with F measure, those that had been prepared in the same batch showed strong co-clustering. Roughly five TRBV segments were significantly more frequent in patients than in controls. TRBV5-6, TRBV5-1 and TRBV20-1 were among these segments.

TCR beta libraries were prepared from cDNA with unique molecular identifiers. TCRdb itself ran the PCR reads through MiXCR, one entry per CDR3 protein. The sample has about 540,000 distinct CDR3 sequences, about a third seen once. Concerning this clonotype: Antigen unknown. One end of the junction varies from germline; a read error may be responsible.

The CDR3 is 15 amino acids. Germline-derived CDR1 and CDR2 are SGHDN and FVKESK. The source of this sequence is a girl younger than 18 with multiple sclerosis. The gene calls are TRBV14 and TRBJ2-3, with TRBD1 identical over 8 bases. Sequencing was carried out using blood. DNA for the CDR3: TGTGCCAGTAGCCAAGGGGACAGGTTCTCAGATACGCAGTATTTT. Its protein is CASSQGDRFSDTQYF. Using reference TRBV14 and TRBJ2-3 for the parts outside the CDR3, the full variable domain is EAGVTQFPSHSVIEKGQTVTLRCDPISGHDNLYWYRRVMGKEIKFLLHFVKESKQDESGMPNNRFLAERTGGTYSTLKVQPAELEDSGVYFCASSQGDRFSDTQYFGPGTRLTVL.